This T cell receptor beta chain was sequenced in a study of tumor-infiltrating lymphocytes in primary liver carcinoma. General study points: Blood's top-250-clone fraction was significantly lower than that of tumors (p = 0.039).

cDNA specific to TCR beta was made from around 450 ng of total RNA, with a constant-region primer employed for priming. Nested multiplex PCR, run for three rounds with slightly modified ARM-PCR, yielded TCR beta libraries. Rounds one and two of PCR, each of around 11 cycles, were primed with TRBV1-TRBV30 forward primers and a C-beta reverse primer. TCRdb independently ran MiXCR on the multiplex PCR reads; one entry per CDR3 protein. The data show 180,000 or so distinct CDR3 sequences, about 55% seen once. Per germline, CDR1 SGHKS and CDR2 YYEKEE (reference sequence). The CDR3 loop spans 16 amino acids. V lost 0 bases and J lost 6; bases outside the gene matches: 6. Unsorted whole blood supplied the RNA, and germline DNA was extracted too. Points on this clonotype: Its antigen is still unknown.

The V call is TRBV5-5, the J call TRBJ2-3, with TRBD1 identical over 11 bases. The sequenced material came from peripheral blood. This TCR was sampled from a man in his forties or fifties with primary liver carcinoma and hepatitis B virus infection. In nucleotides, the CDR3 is TGTGCCAGCAGCTTGGGTGGACAGGGGGCCGGGGATACGCAGTATTTT. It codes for CASSLGGQGAGDTQYF.